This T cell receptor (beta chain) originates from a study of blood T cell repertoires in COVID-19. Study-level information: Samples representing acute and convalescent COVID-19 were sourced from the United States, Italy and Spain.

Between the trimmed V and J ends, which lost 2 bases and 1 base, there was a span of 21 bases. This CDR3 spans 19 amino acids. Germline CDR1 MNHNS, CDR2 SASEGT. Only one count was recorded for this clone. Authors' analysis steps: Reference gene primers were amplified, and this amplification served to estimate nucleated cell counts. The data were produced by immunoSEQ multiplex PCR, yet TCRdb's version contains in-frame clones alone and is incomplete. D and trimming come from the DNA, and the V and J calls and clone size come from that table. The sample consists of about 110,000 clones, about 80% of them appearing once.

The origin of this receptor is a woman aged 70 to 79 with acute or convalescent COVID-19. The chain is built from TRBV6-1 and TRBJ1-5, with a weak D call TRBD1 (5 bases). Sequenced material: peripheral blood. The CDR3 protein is CASSEYSPGGTGSNQPQHF. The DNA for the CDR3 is TGTGCCAGCAGTGAATACAGTCCGGGGGGGACGGGGAGCAATCAGCCCCAGCATTTT.